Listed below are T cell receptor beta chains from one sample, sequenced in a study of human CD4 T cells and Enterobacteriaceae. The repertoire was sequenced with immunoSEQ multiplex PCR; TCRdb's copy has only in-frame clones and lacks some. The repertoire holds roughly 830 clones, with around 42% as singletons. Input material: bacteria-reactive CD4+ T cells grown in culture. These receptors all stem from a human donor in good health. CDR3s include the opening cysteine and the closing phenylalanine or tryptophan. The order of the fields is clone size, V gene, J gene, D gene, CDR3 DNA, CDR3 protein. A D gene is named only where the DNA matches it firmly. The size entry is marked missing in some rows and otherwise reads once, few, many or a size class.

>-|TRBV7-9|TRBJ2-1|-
TGTGCCAGCAGCTCCGACCGTACCCGACTAGTTAAGGGCAATGAGCAGTTCTTC
CASSSDRTRLVKGNEQFF
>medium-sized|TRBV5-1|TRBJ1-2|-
TGCGCCAGCAGAGCGGACAGCGGATATGGCTACACCTTC
CASRADSGYGYTF
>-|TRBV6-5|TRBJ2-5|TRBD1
TGTGCCAGCAGGAGGACAGGGGCGCTCCAAGAGACCCAGTACTTC
CASRRTGALQETQYF
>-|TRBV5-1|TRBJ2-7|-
TGCGCCAGCAGCTTCGACAGGCGGACCTACGAGCAGTACTTC
CASSFDRRTYEQYF
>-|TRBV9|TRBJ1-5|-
TGTGCCAGCAGCGTAGGTTTCAATCAGCCCCAGCATTTT
CASSVGFNQPQHF
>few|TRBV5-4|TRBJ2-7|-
TGTGCCAGCAGTTTGGACGCCCGTTCCGTGGACGAGCAGTACTTC
CASSLDARSVDEQYF
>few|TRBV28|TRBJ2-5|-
TGTGCCAGCTCAGGGTCCCAAGAGACCCAGTACTTC
CASSGSQETQYF
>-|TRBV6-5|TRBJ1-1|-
TGTGCCAGCCAGTTCCCGATGAACACTGAAGCTTTCTTT
CASQFPMNTEAFF
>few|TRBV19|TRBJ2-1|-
TGTGCCAGCCAACCTCGGCAATTCAATGAGCAGTTCTTC
CASQPRQFNEQFF
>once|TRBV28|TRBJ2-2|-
TGTGCCAGCAGCAGAGGGGGGGAGGGCACCGGGGAGCTGTTTTTT
CASSRGGEGTGELFF
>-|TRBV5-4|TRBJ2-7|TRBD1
TGTGCCAGCAGCTGGTTGCGGGACAGGGCTACCTACGAGCAGTACTTC
CASSWLRDRATYEQYF
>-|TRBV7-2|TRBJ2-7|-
TGTGCCAGCAGCTTAATGGGAGGGGGTCAGTACGAGCAGTACTTC
CASSLMGGGQYEQYF
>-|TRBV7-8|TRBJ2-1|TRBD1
TGTGCCAGCAGCTTCAGACAGGGCCAGGGGTACAATGAGCAGTTCTTC
CASSFRQGQGYNEQFF
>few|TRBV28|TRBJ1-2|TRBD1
TGTGCCAGCAGTCCCTCTAGGGACAGCTATGGCTACACCTTC
CASSPSRDSYGYTF
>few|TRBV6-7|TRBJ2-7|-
TGTGCCAGCAGTTTCCCCAAGGCGACCTACGAGCAGTACTTC
CASSFPKATYEQYF
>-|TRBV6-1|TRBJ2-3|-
TGTGCCAGCAGGCCGGGACATAGCACAGATACGCAGTATTTT
CASRPGHSTDTQYF
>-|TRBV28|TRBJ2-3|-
TGTGCCAGCAGTTCCACAGGGAGGAGGCTGACAGATACGCAGTATTTT
CASSSTGRRLTDTQYF
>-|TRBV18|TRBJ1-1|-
TGTGCCAGCTCACCACAAGGGTTTGCTGAAGCTTTCTTT
CASSPQGFAEAFF
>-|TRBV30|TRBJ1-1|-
TGTGCCCGCCACCTCAGGGTCGACCCAGCTTTCTTT
CARHLRVDPAFF
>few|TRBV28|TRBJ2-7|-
TGTGCCAGCAGCGATTCAGGCGCACCCGAGCAGTACTTC
CASSDSGAPEQYF
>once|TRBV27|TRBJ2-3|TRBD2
TGTGCCAGCAGTCACCTGTGGGGGGGAAGCACAGATACGCAGTATTTT
CASSHLWGGSTDTQYF
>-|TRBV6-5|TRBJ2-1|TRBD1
TGTGCCAGCAGTTACTCCGGACAGGGAAACAATGAGCAGTTCTTC
CASSYSGQGNNEQFF
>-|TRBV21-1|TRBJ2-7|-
TGTGCCAGCAGCAAAGTTAAGGGACTAGTTACCTACGAGCAGTACTTC
CASSKVKGLVTYEQYF
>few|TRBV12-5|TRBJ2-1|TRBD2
TGTGCTAGTGGTTTCTCGGGAGGGAACAATGAGCAGTTCTTC
CASGFSGGNNEQFF
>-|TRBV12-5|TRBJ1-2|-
TGTGCTAGTGGTTTGTCCGATTCACGGGGGTATGGCTACACCTTC
CASGLSDSRGYGYTF
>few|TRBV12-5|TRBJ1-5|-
TGTGCTAGTGGTTTGAAGGGATATAGCAATCAGCCCCAGCATTTT
CASGLKGYSNQPQHF
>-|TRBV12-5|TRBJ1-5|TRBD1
TGTGCTAGTGGTTCAGGACAGGGCAATCAGCCCCAGCATTTT
CASGSGQGNQPQHF
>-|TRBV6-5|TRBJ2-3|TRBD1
TGTGCCAGCACCACGGACAGGGAGGCGGATACGCAGTATTTT
CASTTDREADTQYF
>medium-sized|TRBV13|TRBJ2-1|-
TGTGCCAGCAGCTTAGTGGCAGGGGTCGCTGAGCAGTTCTTC
CASSLVAGVAEQFF
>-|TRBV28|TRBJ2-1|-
TGTGCCAGCACCCTGGGGGGCTCTCTCAATGAGCAGTTCTTC
CASTLGGSLNEQFF
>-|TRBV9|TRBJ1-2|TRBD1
TGTGCCAGCAGCGTAGGTCTTACAGGGGGCAATAGCTACACCTTC
CASSVGLTGGNSYTF
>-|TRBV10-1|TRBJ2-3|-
TGCGCCAGCAGCGACGGAGGCGCAGATACGCAGTATTTT
CASSDGGADTQYF
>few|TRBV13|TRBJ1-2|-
TGTGCCAGCAGCAGGGGACGGCCGAACTATGGCTACACCTTC
CASSRGRPNYGYTF
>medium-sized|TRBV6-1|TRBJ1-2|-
TGTGCCAGCAGTGAATTTGGGGGGACTAACTATGGCTACACCTTC
CASSEFGGTNYGYTF
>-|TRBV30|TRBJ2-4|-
TGTGCCTGGAGTTCCTCCCGGGACATCAAGTACTTC
CAWSSSRDIKYF
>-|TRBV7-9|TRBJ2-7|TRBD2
TGTGCCAGCAGCTTAAGTTTGGCTAGCGGGAGGAGGCATAGATACGAGCAGTACTTC
CASSLSLASGRRHRYEQYF
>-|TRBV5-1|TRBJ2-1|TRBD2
TGCGCCGGCAGCGACCTAGCGGGAGTTAGCAATGAGCAGTTCTTC
CAGSDLAGVSNEQFF
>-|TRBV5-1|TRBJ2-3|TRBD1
TGCGCCAGCAGCTACACGACAGGGTCCACAGATACGCAGTATTTT
CASSYTTGSTDTQYF
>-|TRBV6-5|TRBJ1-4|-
TGTGCCAGCAGTTACCCCACTTGGACGGATCATTTT
CASSYPTWTDHF
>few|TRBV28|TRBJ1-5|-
TGTGCCAGCAAGGTTTCCGGGTCAATTCAGCCCCAGCATTTT
CASKVSGSIQPQHF
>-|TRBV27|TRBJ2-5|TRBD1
TGTGCCAGCAGTTTATCACGGGACAGCCAAGAGACCCAGTACTTC
CASSLSRDSQETQYF
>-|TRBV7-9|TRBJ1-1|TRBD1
TGTGCCAGCAGCGTAGACAGGGACGGCACTGAAGCTTTCTTT
CASSVDRDGTEAFF
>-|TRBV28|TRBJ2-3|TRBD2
TGTGCCAGCACCTCCCGGGGGGTCACCCGAATAGATACGCAGTATTTT
CASTSRGVTRIDTQYF
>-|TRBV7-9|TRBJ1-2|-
TGTGCCAGCAGCTTAGTGGTTGCGGCCTATGGCTACACCTTC
CASSLVVAAYGYTF
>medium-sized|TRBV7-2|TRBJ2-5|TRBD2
TGTGCCAGCAGCTCAATCGGGGGGACTCCCCGGGAGACCCAGTACTTC
CASSSIGGTPRETQYF
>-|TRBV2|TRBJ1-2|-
TGTGCCGGTCGACAGGAAGACTATGGCTACACCTTC
CAGRQEDYGYTF
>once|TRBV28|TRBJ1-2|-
TGTGCCAGCAGTAGGCAGGGGTATGGCTACACCTTC
CASSRQGYGYTF
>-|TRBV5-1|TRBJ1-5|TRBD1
TGCGCCAGCAGCAGCAGGGGGTCAACCCCTAGCAATCAGCCCCAGCATTTT
CASSSRGSTPSNQPQHF
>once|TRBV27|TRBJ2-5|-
TGTGCCAGCAGTGCCCTAGGGGATGCAGAGACCCAGTACTTC
CASSALGDAETQYF
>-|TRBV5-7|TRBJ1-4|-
TGTGCCAGCAGTCGGACGGCCTTTAATGAAAAACTGTTTTTT
CASSRTAFNEKLFF
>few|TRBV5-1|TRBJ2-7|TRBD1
TGCGCCAGCAGCTCTCCGGGACAGGGGGCCAACGAGCAGTACTTC
CASSSPGQGANEQYF
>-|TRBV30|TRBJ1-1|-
TGTGCCGCCACCTCAGGGGTCGACCCAGCTTTCTTT
CAATSGVDPAFF
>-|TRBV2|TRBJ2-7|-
TGTGCCAGCAGTGCGGAGATAAGCTCCTACGAGCAGTACTTC
CASSAEISSYEQYF
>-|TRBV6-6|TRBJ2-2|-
TGTGCCAGCGGCAGCGCGAACACCGGGGAGCTGTTTTTT
CASGSANTGELFF
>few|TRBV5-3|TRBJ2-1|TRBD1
TGTGCCAGCAGCGAAGGGACAGGGAACAATGAGCAGTTCTTC
CASSEGTGNNEQFF